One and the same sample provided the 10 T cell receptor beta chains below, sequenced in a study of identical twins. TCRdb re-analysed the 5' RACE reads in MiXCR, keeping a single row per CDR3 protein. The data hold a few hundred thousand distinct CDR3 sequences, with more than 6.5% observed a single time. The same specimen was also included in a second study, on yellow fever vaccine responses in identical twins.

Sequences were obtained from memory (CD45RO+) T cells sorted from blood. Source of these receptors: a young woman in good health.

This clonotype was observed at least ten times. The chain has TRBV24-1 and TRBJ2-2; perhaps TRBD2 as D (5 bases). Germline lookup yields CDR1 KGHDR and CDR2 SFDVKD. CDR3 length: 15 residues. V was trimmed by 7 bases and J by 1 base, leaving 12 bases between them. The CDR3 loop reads CATRANGGNTGELFF. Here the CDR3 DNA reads TGTGCCACCAGGGCCAACGGAGGGAACACCGGGGAGCTGTTTTTT.

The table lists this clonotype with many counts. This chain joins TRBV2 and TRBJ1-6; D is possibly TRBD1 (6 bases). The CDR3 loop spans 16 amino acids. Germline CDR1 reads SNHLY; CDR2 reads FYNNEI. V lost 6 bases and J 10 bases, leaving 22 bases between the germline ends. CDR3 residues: CASRAAKTARGSPLHF. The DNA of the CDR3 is TGTGCCAGCAGAGCCGCGAAAACAGCTAGGGGGTCACCCCTCCACTTT.

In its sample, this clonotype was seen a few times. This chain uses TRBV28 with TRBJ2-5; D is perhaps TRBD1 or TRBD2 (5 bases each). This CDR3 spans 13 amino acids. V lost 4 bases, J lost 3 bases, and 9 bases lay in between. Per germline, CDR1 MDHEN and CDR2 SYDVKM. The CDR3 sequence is CASSWGNKETQYF. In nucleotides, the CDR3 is TGTGCCAGCAGTTGGGGGAATAAAGAGACCCAGTACTTC.

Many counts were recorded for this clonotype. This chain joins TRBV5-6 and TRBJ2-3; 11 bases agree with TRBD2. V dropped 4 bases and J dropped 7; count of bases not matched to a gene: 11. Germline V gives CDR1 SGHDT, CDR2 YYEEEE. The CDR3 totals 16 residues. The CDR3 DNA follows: TGTGCCAGCAGCCCTCGCGGTAGCGGGAGGGCGAATACGCAGTATTTT. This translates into CASSPRGSGRANTQYF.

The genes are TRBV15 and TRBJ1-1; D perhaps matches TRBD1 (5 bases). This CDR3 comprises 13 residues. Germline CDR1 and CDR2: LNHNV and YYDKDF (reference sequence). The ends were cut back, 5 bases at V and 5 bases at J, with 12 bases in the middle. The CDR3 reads CATSGSGLTEAFF. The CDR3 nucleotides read TGTGCCACCAGCGGATCAGGGCTGACTGAAGCTTTCTTT.

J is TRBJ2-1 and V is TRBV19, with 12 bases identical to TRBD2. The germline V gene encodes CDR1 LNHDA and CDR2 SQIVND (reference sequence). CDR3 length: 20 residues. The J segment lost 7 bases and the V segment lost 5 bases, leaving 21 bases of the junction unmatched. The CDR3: CASSATGGRLAGGPRNEQFF. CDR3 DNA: TGTGCCAGTAGTGCAACAGGGGGAAGGCTAGCGGGAGGGCCTCGGAATGAGCAGTTCTTC.

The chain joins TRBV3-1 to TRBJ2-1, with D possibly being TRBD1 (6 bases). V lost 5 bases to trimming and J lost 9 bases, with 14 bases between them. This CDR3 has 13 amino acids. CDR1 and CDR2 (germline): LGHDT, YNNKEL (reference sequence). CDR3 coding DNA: TGTGCCAGCAGCACCGGGTGGGGGCTTGAGCAGTTCTTC. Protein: CASSTGWGLEQFF.

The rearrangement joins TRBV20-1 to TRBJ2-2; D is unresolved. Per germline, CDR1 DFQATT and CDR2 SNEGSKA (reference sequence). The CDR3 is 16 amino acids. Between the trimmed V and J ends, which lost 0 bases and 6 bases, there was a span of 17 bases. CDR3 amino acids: CSARDIKVGDAGELFF. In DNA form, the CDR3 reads TGCAGTGCTAGAGATATTAAAGTTGGAGACGCCGGGGAGCTGTTTTTT.

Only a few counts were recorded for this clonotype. The CDR3 protein is CSASGGPVGEQYF. CDR3 nucleotides: TGCAGTGCTAGCGGAGGGCCGGTTGGCGAGCAGTACTTC. The V gene is TRBV20-1, the J gene TRBJ2-7; possible D gene TRBD2, 6 bases. This CDR3 contains 13 residues. V was pared by 3 bases and J by 6 bases, with 15 bases between. Germline V CDR1 and CDR2: DFQATT, SNEGSKA (reference sequence).

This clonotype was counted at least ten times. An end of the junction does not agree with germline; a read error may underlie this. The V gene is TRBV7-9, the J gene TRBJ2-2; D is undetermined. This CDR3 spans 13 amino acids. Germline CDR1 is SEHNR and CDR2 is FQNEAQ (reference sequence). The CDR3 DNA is TGTGCCAGCAACTTAGCTTGGACCGGGGAGCTGTTTTTT. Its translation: CASNLAWTGELFF.